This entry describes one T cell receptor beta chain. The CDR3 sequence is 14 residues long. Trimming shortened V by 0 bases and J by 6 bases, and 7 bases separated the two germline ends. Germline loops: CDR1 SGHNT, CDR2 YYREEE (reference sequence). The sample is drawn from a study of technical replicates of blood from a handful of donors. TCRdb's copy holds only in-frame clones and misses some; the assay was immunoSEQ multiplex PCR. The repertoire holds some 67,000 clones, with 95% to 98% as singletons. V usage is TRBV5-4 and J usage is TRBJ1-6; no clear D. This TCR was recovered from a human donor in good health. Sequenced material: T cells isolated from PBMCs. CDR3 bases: TGTGCCAGCAGCTTGGAGACTCGTAATTCACCCCTCCACTTT. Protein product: CASSLETRNSPLHF.